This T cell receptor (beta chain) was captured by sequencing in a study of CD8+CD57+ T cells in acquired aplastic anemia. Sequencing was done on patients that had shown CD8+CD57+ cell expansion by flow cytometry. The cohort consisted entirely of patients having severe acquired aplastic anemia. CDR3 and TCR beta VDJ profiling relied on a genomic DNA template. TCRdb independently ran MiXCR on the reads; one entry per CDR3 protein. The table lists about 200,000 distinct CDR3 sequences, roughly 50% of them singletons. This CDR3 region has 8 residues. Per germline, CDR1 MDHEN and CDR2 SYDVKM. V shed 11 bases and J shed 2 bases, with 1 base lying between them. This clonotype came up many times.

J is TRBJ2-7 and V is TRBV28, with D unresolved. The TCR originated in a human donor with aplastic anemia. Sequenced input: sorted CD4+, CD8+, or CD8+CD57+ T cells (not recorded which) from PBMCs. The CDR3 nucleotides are TGTGCCCCCTACGAGCAGTACTTC. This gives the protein CAPYEQYF.